This is a list of T cell receptor beta chains from one sample in a study of T cell repertoires in cytomegalovirus infection. TCRdb re-called the reads through MiXCR, storing one row per CDR3 protein. The sample yields hundreds of thousands of distinct CDR3 sequences, approximately 24% seen once. Sequenced sample: CD8+ T cells from PBMCs. Receptors originate from a human donor in good health (CMV status not recorded). Some clones in this sample may be carry-over from other donors' samples. The CDR3 runs from the conserved cysteine through the conserved F or W. D genes are given only for firm matches. Only some rows state a clone size, as once, few, many or a class for expanded clones.

. | TRBJ2-5 | . | TRBV7-9 | TGTGCCAGCAGCTGGCAGCGGACCCAAGAGACCCAGTACTTC | CASSWQRTQETQYF
. | TRBJ2-2 | TRBD1 | TRBV7-6 | TGTGCCAGCAGCGGACCGGGACAGGGATGGTCCGGGGAGCTGTTTTTT | CASSGPGQGWSGELFF
few | TRBJ1-2 | . | TRBV7-2 | TGTGCCAGCAGCTCCCGCCCGGAGCGGGGGCCTAACTATGGCTACACCTTC | CASSSRPERGPNYGYTF
. | TRBJ2-1 | . | TRBV20-1 | TGCAGTGCTAGAGTACAGGACTATGAGCAGTTCTTC | CSARVQDYEQFF
. | TRBJ2-1 | . | TRBV28 | TGTGCCAGCAGCCCAGCGCGAGGGAGGACCTACAATGAGCAGTTCTTC | CASSPARGRTYNEQFF
few | TRBJ2-2 | . | TRBV6-2/TRBV6-3 | TGTGCCAGCAGGCGCGACTCCACCCGGGAGCTGTTTTTT | CASRRDSTRELFF
many | TRBJ2-1 | . | TRBV7-8 | TGTGCCAGCAGCTCCAGAGGGTACGAGAATGAGCAGTTCTTC | CASSSRGYENEQFF
many | TRBJ2-5 | . | TRBV6-6 | TGTGCCAGCAGCCTCTCGGGGGTTGGGGAGACCCAGTACTTC | CASSLSGVGETQYF
few | TRBJ2-5 | TRBD2 | TRBV20-1 | TGCAGTGCTAGATGGGGGGGACAAGAGACCCAGTACTTC | CSARWGGQETQYF
many | TRBJ2-3 | . | TRBV7-6 | TGTGCCAGCAGCTTACTCTCCCCAGGAACTAGCACAGATACGCAGTATTTT | CASSLLSPGTSTDTQYF
. | TRBJ2-1 | . | TRBV6-1 | TGTGCCAGCAGTGCAACGGCGAGTGACAATGAGCAGTTCTTC | CASSATASDNEQFF
. | TRBJ1-1 | . | TRBV6-1 | TGTGCCAGCAGTTTAGGGACTTATGGGAACACTGAAGCTTTCTTT | CASSLGTYGNTEAFF
few | TRBJ2-5 | . | TRBV7-6 | TGTGCCAGCAGCCAGAGAGGGCAGGGAGAGACCCAGTACTTC | CASSQRGQGETQYF
. | TRBJ1-1 | . | TRBV9 | TGTGCCAGCAGCCCCAATCATGGGACTGAAGCTCTCTTT | CASSPNHGTEALF
. | TRBJ1-6 | . | TRBV19 | TGTGCCAGTAGCGGACATTCTGGGTCACCCCTCCACTTT | CASSGHSGSPLHF
. | TRBJ1-1 | . | TRBV6-1 | TGTGCCAGCAGTCACTTGGCAGGGTCCACTGAAGCTTTCTTT | CASSHLAGSTEAFF
few | TRBJ2-1 | . | TRBV7-6 | TGTGCCAGCAGCTCTCCGCGGGCCTCCTACAATGAGCAGTTCTTC | CASSSPRASYNEQFF
. | TRBJ1-2 | TRBD1 | TRBV12-3/TRBV12-4 | TGTGCCAGCAGTTTCCAGGGGGCATCGGGCTACACCTTC | CASSFQGASGYTF
many | TRBJ2-2 | TRBD2 | TRBV7-7 | TGTGCTAGCAGCTTGGGGGGGTACGCCGGGGAGCTGTTTTTT | CASSLGGYAGELFF
few | TRBJ1-5 | TRBD1 | TRBV7-9 | TGTGCCAGCAGCTTCGGACAGGGAGAAGGTTTTGGCAATCAGCCCCAGCATTTT | CASSFGQGEGFGNQPQHF
. | TRBJ1-1 | . | TRBV6-2/TRBV6-3 | TGTGCCAGCAGTTACCCTTCGGATCGGGTCACTGAAGCTTTCTTT | CASSYPSDRVTEAFF
. | TRBJ2-2 | . | TRBV2 | TGTGCCAGCAGCGCTAAAACCCAGACAGTGAACACCGGGGAGCTGTTTTTT | CASSAKTQTVNTGELFF
few | TRBJ2-2 | TRBD1 | TRBV5-4 | TGTGCCAGCAGCTCCGGGACAGAGGCCTATACGGGGGAGCTGTTTTTT | CASSSGTEAYTGELFF
many | TRBJ2-7 | . | TRBV6-6 | TGTGCCAGCAGTTACTTAGCGACTAATCACTACGAGCAGTACTTC | CASSYLATNHYEQYF
. | TRBJ2-5 | . | TRBV7-9 | TGTGCCAGCAGCCCCCCAACGGGGGCGAAGACCCAGTACTTC | CASSPPTGAKTQYF
. | TRBJ2-3 | . | TRBV14 | TGTGCCAGCAGCGACGGGAGTAGGACAGATACGCAGTATTTT | CASSDGSRTDTQYF
few | TRBJ2-1 | . | TRBV24-1 | TGTGCCACCAGTGATGCGAAAACAGGGTTGGCCTACAATGAGCAGTTCTTC | CATSDAKTGLAYNEQFF
. | TRBJ1-1 | . | TRBV12-3/TRBV12-4 | TGTGCCATCTTTTGGGGGGCTGGCACTGAAGCTTTCTTT | CAIFWGAGTEAFF
many | TRBJ2-1 | TRBD2 | TRBV7-9 | TGTGCCAGCAGGACTAGCGGGGGGGCTTACTACAATGAGCAGTTCTTC | CASRTSGGAYYNEQFF
. | TRBJ1-4 | . | TRBV7-4 | TGTGCCAGCGAGTATGGCGGTAATGAAAAACTGTTTTTT | CASEYGGNEKLFF
. | TRBJ1-2 | . | TRBV4-3 | TGCGCCAGCAGCCAAGATCTGAAGGACCTTAACTATGGCTACACCTTC | CASSQDLKDLNYGYTF
few | TRBJ1-5 | TRBD1 | TRBV28 | TGTGCCAGCTGTAACAGGGGTCACAATCAGCCCCAGCATTTT | CASCNRGHNQPQHF
few | TRBJ1-1 | . | TRBV9 | TGTGCCAGCAGCTATAAGGAGGGGACAATCACTGAAGCTTTCTTT | CASSYKEGTITEAFF
. | TRBJ2-2 | TRBD1 | TRBV24-1 | TGTGCCACCAGTGATCAGGGGGCTTCGAACACCGGGGAGCTGTTTTTT | CATSDQGASNTGELFF
few | TRBJ1-3 | . | TRBV28 | TGTGCCACCCTGGGTCTTACTCGCTCTGGAAACACCATATATTTT | CATLGLTRSGNTIYF
few | TRBJ1-5 | . | TRBV27 | TGTGCCAGCGGCCTGGGCATTTATAGCAATCAGCCCCAGCATTTT | CASGLGIYSNQPQHF
. | TRBJ2-2 | . | TRBV7-9 | TGTGCCAGCAGCTTAGCGGGAGAACTGCGGGAGCTGTTTTTT | CASSLAGELRELFF
. | TRBJ2-1 | . | TRBV5-6 | TGTGCCAGCAGCTACCGCCAAGTTTTGCACTCCTACAATGAGCAGTTCTTC | CASSYRQVLHSYNEQFF
. | TRBJ2-3 | TRBD2 | TRBV3-1 | TGTGCCAGCAGCCAAGGGGTGGGGACTAGCGGCACAGATACGCAGTATTTT | CASSQGVGTSGTDTQYF
few | TRBJ2-7 | TRBD2 | TRBV5-1 | TGCGCCAGCTTTGAACGGCAGGGCCCTCGGGGGGGCTACGAGCAGTACTTC | CASFERQGPRGGYEQYF
. | TRBJ1-5 | TRBD1 | TRBV7-8 | TGTGCCAGCAGCAATCCGACAGGGGGCAATCAGCCCCAGCATTTT | CASSNPTGGNQPQHF
. | TRBJ2-1 | . | TRBV20-1 | TGCAGTGCTAGAGACGCGGCGGACACCTCCTACAATGAGCAGTTCTTC | CSARDAADTSYNEQFF
. | TRBJ2-1 | TRBD1 | TRBV5-1 | TGCGCCAGCAGCCCCCACAGGGGCCCCTACAATGAGCAGTTCTTC | CASSPHRGPYNEQFF
many | TRBJ2-7 | . | TRBV6-2/TRBV6-3 | TGTGCCAGCAGTTACCTAGCTAACTCCTACGAGCAGTACTTC | CASSYLANSYEQYF
. | TRBJ1-1 | . | TRBV6-5 | TGTGCCAGCAGTTTAGTTCCGAAAGGCGGGGACACTGAAGCTTTCTTT | CASSLVPKGGDTEAFF
. | TRBJ2-3 | . | TRBV6-6 | TGTGCCACCATACTCCCGGGGGCAGATACGCAGTATTTT | CATILPGADTQYF
many | TRBJ2-3 | . | TRBV28 | TGTGCCAGCAGTTATGGTGGGCGGACAGATACGCAGTATTTT | CASSYGGRTDTQYF
few | TRBJ1-1 | . | TRBV6-5 | TGTGCCAGCAGTTACTCTGGCAGGGTATATTCGTATTCTGAAGCTTTCTTT | CASSYSGRVYSYSEAFF
. | TRBJ2-3 | TRBD2 | TRBV3-1 | TGTGCCAGCAGAACCGGACTAGCGGGGGTGTGGGATGGCACAGATACGCAGTATTTT | CASRTGLAGVWDGTDTQYF
few | TRBJ2-7 | . | TRBV7-9 | TGTGCCAGCAGCCCCCGGGTTCTCTTCCATCCCTACGAGCAGTACTTC | CASSPRVLFHPYEQYF
few | TRBJ1-2 | . | TRBV7-9 | TGTGCCAGCAGCTTAGACGGGGAATATGGCTACACCTTC | CASSLDGEYGYTF
. | TRBJ2-6 | . | TRBV4-3 | TGCGCCAGCAGCCAGCGGACAGTCCCTCTGTCGGGGGCCAACGTCCTGACTTTC | CASSQRTVPLSGANVLTF
. | TRBJ1-1 | TRBD1 | TRBV10-2 | TGCGCCAGCACGCAGGGGGCGAGCACTGAAGCTTTCTTT | CASTQGASTEAFF